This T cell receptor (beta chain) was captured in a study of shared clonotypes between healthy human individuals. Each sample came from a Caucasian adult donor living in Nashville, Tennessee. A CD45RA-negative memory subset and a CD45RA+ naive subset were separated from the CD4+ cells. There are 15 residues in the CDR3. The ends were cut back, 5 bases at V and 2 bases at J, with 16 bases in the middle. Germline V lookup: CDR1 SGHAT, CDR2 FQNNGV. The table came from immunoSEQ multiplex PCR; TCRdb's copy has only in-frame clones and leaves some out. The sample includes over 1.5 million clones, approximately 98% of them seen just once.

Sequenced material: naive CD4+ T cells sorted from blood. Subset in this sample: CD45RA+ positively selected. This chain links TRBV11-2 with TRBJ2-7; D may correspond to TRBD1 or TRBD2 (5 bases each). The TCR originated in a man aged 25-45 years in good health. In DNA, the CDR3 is TGTGCCAGCAGCCCAAGGGACGGACGAACCTACGAGCAGTACTTC. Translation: CASSPRDGRTYEQYF.